Following are 14 T cell receptor beta chains from one sample sequenced in a study of blood T cell repertoires in COVID-19. Profiling relied on immunoSEQ multiplex PCR, and the TCRdb table lists in-frame clones only, not all of them. The profile shows under 300,000 clones, roughly 89% of them singletons. The sequencing sample was made of peripheral blood. Receptors were obtained from a woman between 40 and 50 years old who had recovered from COVID-19.

The V gene is TRBV27, the J gene TRBJ2-1; 8 bases line up with TRBD2. This CDR3 spans 15 amino acids. V shed 2 bases, J shed 6 bases, and the junction held 6 bases outside the gene matches. Germline V gene sequence: CDR1 MNHEY, CDR2 SMNVEV (reference sequence). The CDR3 sequence is CASSLNSGATNEQFF. DNA of the CDR3: TGTGCCAGCAGTTTAAATAGCGGGGCTACCAATGAGCAGTTCTTC.

DNA for the CDR3: TGTGCCAGCAGCAAACTGAGTGTACAGGCTTTGGCTGAAGCTTTCTTT. Protein sequence: CASSKLSVQALAEAFF. The chain combines TRBV21-1 with TRBJ1-1; TRBD1, as called in the table, went unchecked against the DNA. TRBV21-1 is noted as a pseudogene. The CDR3 is made up of 16 amino acids.

This chain uses TRBV2 with TRBJ1-6; the D gene is possibly TRBD1 (5 bases). In germline, CDR1 is SNHLY, CDR2 FYNNEI. The CDR3 is made up of 13 amino acids. With 11 bases removed from V and 6 bases from J, the gap between germline ends came to 14 bases. The CDR3 DNA reads TGTGCCGGCGGACAAGGCGTTAATTCACCCCTCCACTTT. This gives the protein CAGGQGVNSPLHF.

This chain uses TRBV11-2 with TRBJ1-2, with 10 bases identical to TRBD1. CDR3 length: 14 amino acids. Trimming cost V 5 bases and J 8 bases; bases outside gene matches: 8. Germline CDR1 is SGHAT and CDR2 is FQNNGV. The CDR3 protein is CASSRPGTGVGYTF. The CDR3 nucleotides read TGTGCCAGCAGCCGTCCCGGGACAGGGGTCGGCTACACCTTC.

This clone was recorded once. The chain couples TRBV24-1 to TRBJ2-5, with TRBD2 identical over 10 bases. The junction had 3 bases not matched to a gene; V was cut back by 3 bases and J by 3 bases. The CDR3 totals 15 residues. Germline assignment: CDR1 KGHDR and CDR2 SFDVKD. The CDR3 spells CATSDGSGREETQYF. The CDR3 region has the DNA TGTGCCACCAGTGATGGGAGCGGGAGGGAAGAGACCCAGTACTTC.

The chain recombines TRBV11-2 with TRBJ2-5; D is perhaps TRBD1 (6 bases). This CDR3 is built from 15 residues. In germline, CDR1 is SGHAT, CDR2 FQNNGV. Trimming shortened V by 7 bases and J by 2 bases, and 17 bases separated the two germline ends. The CDR3 here is CASNSVGQLQETQYF. CDR3 coding DNA: TGTGCCAGCAACTCTGTGGGACAACTTCAAGAGACCCAGTACTTC.

This clone was counted once. V and J are TRBV4-1 and TRBJ2-1, with 8 positions matching TRBD1. Germline V gene sequence: CDR1 MGHRA, CDR2 YSYEKL. This CDR3 spans 16 amino acids. Unmatched junction bases numbered 5, after V lost 1 base and J lost 3 bases. CDR3: CASSQAGTGFYNEQFF. CDR3 bases: TGCGCCAGCAGCCAAGCCGGGACAGGATTCTACAATGAGCAGTTCTTC.

This clone was seen only once. This sequence joins TRBV19 and TRBJ1-1; weak D call: TRBD1 (5 bases). Per germline, CDR1 LNHDA and CDR2 SQIVND (reference sequence). The ends were cut back, 5 bases at V and 0 bases at J, with 13 bases in the middle. The CDR3 extends over 15 amino acids. The CDR3 region has the DNA TGTGCCAGTAGTTCCCAAGGGGCCTTGAACACTGAAGCTTTCTTT. Translated: CASSSQGALNTEAFF.

This chain uses TRBV5-5 with TRBJ2-7, with 7 bases identical to TRBD1. The V gene's germline CDR1 is SGHKS and CDR2 YYEKEE (reference sequence). CDR3 length: 16 residues. Trimming at V came to 4 bases and at J to 3 bases, leaving 13 bases not matched to a gene. Here the CDR3 reads CASSRGQDPINYEQYV. DNA of the CDR3: TGTGCCAGCAGCCGTGGACAGGATCCCATAAACTACGAGCAGTACGTC.

Details on this clone: Other DNA sequences in the sample encode the same CDR3. The rearrangement joins TRBV28 to TRBJ1-2, with D perhaps TRBD1 (6 bases). V lost 6 bases, J lost 4 bases, and 12 bases lay in between. The V gene's germline CDR1 is MDHEN and CDR2 SYDVKM. This CDR3 has 13 residues. For the CDR3, the DNA is TGTGCCAGCAGCCCGGACAGCCTCTATGGCTACACCTTC. Translating it yields CASSPDSLYGYTF.

The chain employs TRBV2 and TRBJ1-1, with TRBD1 matching over 8 bases. The germline V gene has CDR1 SNHLY and CDR2 FYNNEI. The J segment lost 1 base and the V segment lost 3 bases, leaving 1 base of the junction unmatched. The CDR3 is 14 amino acids. The CDR3 reads CASSDQGANTEAFF. The DNA for the CDR3 is TGTGCCAGCAGTGATCAGGGGGCGAACACTGAAGCTTTCTTT.

The chain joins TRBV4-1 to TRBJ1-5; perhaps TRBD1 as D (6 bases). From germline, CDR1 is MGHRA and CDR2 YSYEKL. Trimming removed 4 bases from V and 5 bases from J, with 15 bases in between. The CDR3 sequence is 15 residues long. The CDR3 DNA reads TGCGCCAGCAGCCTCCGGACAGCCAGCGATCAGCCCCAGCATTTT. Encoded protein: CASSLRTASDQPQHF.

The DNA of the CDR3 is TGTGCCAGTAACACACACGAGAACACTGAAGCTTTCTTT. Encoded protein: CASNTHENTEAFF. This sequence joins TRBV19 and TRBJ1-1; D is unresolved. Per germline, CDR1 LNHDA and CDR2 SQIVND (reference sequence). Trimming removed 7 bases from V and 1 base from J, with 10 bases in between. This CDR3 spans 13 amino acids.

V usage is TRBV15 and J usage is TRBJ1-2; D unclear. Germline V gene sequence: CDR1 LNHNV, CDR2 YYDKDF (reference sequence). The V and J ends lost 1 base and 6 bases respectively, with 9 bases between them. CDR3 size: 13 residues. The CDR3, as DNA: TGTGCCACCAGCAGAGTTTTGGAGAATGGCTACACCTTC. Protein sequence: CATSRVLENGYTF.